Each of the 23 T cell receptor beta chains below was sequenced from the same sample in a study of blood T cells in healthy people across ages. Primed by a sample-barcoded 5' primer and a J-beta primer mix, a second PCR proceeded for about 7 to 11 cycles. TCRdb passed the 5' RACE reads through MiXCR, listing each CDR3 protein once. The data contain 750,000 to 850,000 distinct CDR3 sequences, 20% to 25% of them singletons. The sample was also linked to a second study, of T cells of mothers and their children.

Sequencing input: blood. These receptors were collected from a boy aged 5 to 17 in good health.

This clonotype was seen only once. Because it lacks the conserved phenylalanine or tryptophan at the end, this CDR3 is likely a read error. The chain joins TRBV12-3 or TRBV12-4 to TRBJ2-3; 8 bases agree with TRBD2. The V gene end was trimmed by 3 bases and the J gene end by 0 bases; junction bases not matched to a gene: 8. CDR3 size: 17 residues. The DNA for the CDR3 is TGTGCCAGCAGTTTTCCCTCAGCGGGGGTGAGCACAGATACGCAGTATTCC. Translated, it gives CASSFPSAGVSTDTQYS.

This clonotype was seen many times. Relative to the germline gene, one junction end is altered; a read error may explain this. The chain is built from TRBV5-1 and TRBJ1-1, with D uncertain. CDR3 length: 11 residues. Germline CDR1 SGHRS, CDR2 YFSETQ. The DNA of the CDR3 is TGTGCCAGCAGTTCGAACACTGAAGCTTTCTTT. Translation: CASSSNTEAFF. The variable domain in full, completed from reference TRBV5-1 and TRBJ1-1, reads KAGVTQTPRYLIKTRGQQVTLSCSPISGHRSVSWYQQTPGQGLQFLFEYFSETQRNKGNFPGRFSGRQFSNSRSEMNVSTLELGDSALYLCASSSNTEAFFGQGTRLTVV.

The chain employs TRBV15 and TRBJ2-3, with a possible D match to TRBD1 (6 bases). Germline CDR1 is LNHNV and CDR2 is YYDKDF (reference sequence). This CDR3 is 16 amino acids long. V lost 2 bases, J lost 5 bases, and 17 bases lay in between. For the CDR3, the DNA is TGTGCCACCAGCAGACGGGACACGGGGCGTATAGATACGCAGTATTTT. Translated: CATSRRDTGRIDTQYF. Complete variable domain (other parts from reference TRBV15 and TRBJ2-3): DAMVIQNPRYQVTQFGKPVTLSCSQTLNHNVMYWYQQKSSQAPKLLFHYYDKDFNNEADTPDNFQSRRPNTSFCFLDIRSPGLGDTAMYLCATSRRDTGRIDTQYFGPGTRLTVL.

DNA of the CDR3: TGTGCCAGCAGCCAACAAGGTGGGGATACGCAGTATTTT. It encodes CASSQQGGDTQYF. The chain uses TRBV16 and TRBJ2-3; D unresolved. With 2 bases removed from V and 6 bases from J, the gap between germline ends came to 9 bases. The germline gives CDR1 KGHSY, CDR2 FQNENV. This CDR3 has 13 amino acids. Combining the CDR3 with reference TRBV16 and TRBJ2-3 gives the whole variable domain GEEVAQTPKHLVRGEGQKAKLYCAPIKGHSYVFWYQQVLKNEFKFLISFQNENVFDETGMPKERFSAKCLPNSPCSLEIQATKLEDSAVYFCASSQQGGDTQYFGPGTRLTVL.

The J gene is TRBJ2-5, the V gene TRBV29-1; D gene unclear. Germline V lookup: CDR1 SQVTM, CDR2 ANQGSEA. The CDR3 has 12 residues. V lost 5 bases, J lost 3 bases, and 10 bases lay in between. Here the CDR3 DNA reads TGCAGCGTTTGCGAGGACGAAGAGACCCAGTACTTC. It yields the protein CSVCEDEETQYF. The variable domain in full, completed from reference TRBV29-1 and TRBJ2-5, reads SAVISQKPSRDICQRGTSLTIQCQVDSQVTMMFWYRQQPGQSLTLIATANQGSEATYESGFVIDKFPISRPNLTFSTLTVSNMSPEDSSIYLCSVCEDEETQYFGPGTRLLVL.

The rearrangement links TRBV19 to TRBJ1-2; D is undetermined. V was trimmed by 9 bases and J by 1 base, leaving 9 bases between them. The germline V gene has CDR1 LNHDA and CDR2 SQIVND (reference sequence). CDR3 size: 12 residues. CDR3 DNA sequence: TGTGCCAGCCAGGAGATTAACTATGGCTACACCTTC. Residues: CASQEINYGYTF. The full variable domain, rest sourced from reference TRBV19 and TRBJ1-2, is DGGITQSPKYLFRKEGQNVTLSCEQNLNHDAMYWYRQDPGQGLRLIYYSQIVNDFQKGDIAEGYSVSREKKESFPLTVTSAQKNPTAFYLCASQEINYGYTFGSGTRLTVV.

The chain uses TRBV9 and TRBJ2-3; D uncertain. The CDR3 covers 14 residues. V lost 3 bases and J lost 1, with 9 bases in between. The germline V gene has CDR1 SGDLS and CDR2 YYNGEE. The CDR3 sequence: CASSEGPRTDTQYF. Written as DNA, the CDR3 is TGTGCCAGCAGCGAGGGCCCCCGCACAGATACGCAGTATTTT. Combining the CDR3 with reference TRBV9 and TRBJ2-3 gives the whole variable domain DSGVTQTPKHLITATGQRVTLRCSPRSGDLSVYWYQQSLDQGLQFLIQYYNGEERAKGNILERFSAQQFPDLHSELNLSSLELGDSALYFCASSEGPRTDTQYFGPGTRLTVL.

The chain carries TRBV5-1 and TRBJ2-3; the match to TRBD2 covers 10 bases. The CDR3 runs to 16 residues. Trimming at V came to 0 bases and at J to 14 bases, leaving 15 bases not matched to a gene. Per germline, CDR1 SGHRS and CDR2 YFSETQ. In DNA, the CDR3 is TGCGCCAGCAGCTTGGTACTAGCGGGGACTGCTTCTCGTCGGTATTTT. Its protein product is CASSLVLAGTASRRYF.

The V and J genes are TRBV12-3 or TRBV12-4 and TRBJ1-4; D not certain. Trimming stripped 5 bases from V and 4 bases from J, with 14 bases between. The CDR3 has 15 amino acids. The CDR3 sequence: CASSPPGTSNEKLFF. The CDR3 bases are TGTGCCAGCAGTCCCCCCGGCACCAGTAATGAAAAACTGTTTTTT.

The J gene is TRBJ2-5, the V gene TRBV4-2; no clear D gene. V was clipped by 0 bases and J by 5 bases, with 19 bases between them. CDR3 length: 17 amino acids. CDR1 and CDR2 from the germline V gene are LGHNA and YNFKEQ. This CDR3 reads CASSQDGLGNPVETQYF. For the CDR3, the DNA is TGTGCCAGCAGCCAAGATGGATTGGGGAATCCCGTGGAGACCCAGTACTTC.

This clonotype was seen once. The V and J genes are TRBV3-1 and TRBJ2-5; D is ambiguous. Germline V gene sequence: CDR1 LGHDT, CDR2 YNNKEL (reference sequence). The V gene lost 5 bases and the J gene lost 4 bases, with 11 bases spanning the gap. This CDR3 is 13 amino acids long. The CDR3 sequence: CASSSTLIETQYF. The CDR3 DNA sequence: TGTGCCAGCAGCTCAACGCTTATAGAGACCCAGTACTTC.

The chain uses TRBV2 and TRBJ2-7; 10 bases agree with TRBD1. Germline CDR1 SNHLY, CDR2 FYNNEI. This CDR3 has 15 residues. After removal of 6 bases from V and 2 bases from J, the junction contained 7 bases not matched to a gene. The CDR3 sequence: CASRLTGGLPYEQYF. DNA for the CDR3: TGTGCCAGCAGGTTGACAGGGGGCCTTCCCTACGAGCAGTACTTC.

This clonotype has just a few counts. The rearrangement joins TRBV20-1 to TRBJ1-1; no clear D. The germline V gene has CDR1 DFQATT and CDR2 SNEGSKA (reference sequence). This CDR3 is built from 16 residues. The germline V and J ends were trimmed by 3 bases and 3 bases, with 20 bases remaining between them. The CDR3 DNA sequence: TGCAGTGCTAGGGACTCCCTATTAATGGAGGACACTGAAGCTTTCTTT. Protein product: CSARDSLLMEDTEAFF.

The V call is TRBV5-6, the J call TRBJ2-6; D may be TRBD1 (6 bases). The CDR3 is 17 residues long. With 6 bases removed from V and 0 bases from J, the gap between germline ends came to 16 bases. The germline V gene encodes CDR1 SGHDT and CDR2 YYEEEE. DNA of the CDR3: TGTGCCAGCACTCCTCCCGGGACACTCTCTGGGGCCAACGTCCTGACTTTC. Encoded protein: CASTPPGTLSGANVLTF.

The chain is built from TRBV5-1 and TRBJ2-7; either TRBD1 or TRBD2 may fit D (6 bases each). CDR1 and CDR2 from the germline V gene are SGHRS and YFSETQ. V lost 1 base to trimming and J lost 7 bases, with 15 bases between them. The CDR3 is 14 residues long. CDR3 protein: CASSLIPGAGEQYF. CDR3 nucleotide sequence: TGCGCCAGCAGCTTGATTCCGGGGGCAGGGGAGCAGTACTTC.

In its sample, this clonotype was seen a few times. The chain joins TRBV4-1 to TRBJ2-7; D is undetermined. The germline V and J ends were trimmed by 1 base and 0 bases, with 10 bases remaining between them. The germline V gene has CDR1 MGHRA and CDR2 YSYEKL. This CDR3 comprises 15 residues. CDR3 nucleotides: TGCGCCAGCAGCCAAGTGGGCAGTAGCTCCTACGAGCAGTACTTC. Protein product: CASSQVGSSSYEQYF.

Note on this clonotype: At one of its ends the junction is not consistent with the germline gene, which may arise from a read error. The chain recombines TRBV29-1 with TRBJ2-5; 7 positions match TRBD2. Gene TRBJ2-1 matches the end of the DNA better, so the J call may be wrong. CDR1 SQVTM and CDR2 ANQGSEA come from the germline V gene. This CDR3 has 13 amino acids. The CDR3 DNA sequence: TGCGGCGTTGAAGATGGGCTAGCGGCTGAGCAGTTCTTC. Amino acids: CGVEDGLAAEQFF.

The V gene is TRBV20-1, the J gene TRBJ2-3, with D perhaps matching TRBD2 (5 bases). The CDR3 is made up of 15 amino acids. Trimming cost V 1 base and J 3 bases, with 14 bases left between them. CDR1 DFQATT and CDR2 SNEGSKA come from the germline V gene (reference sequence). The CDR3 DNA sequence: TGCAGTGCTAGAGCCAAGGGAGTCGGGACAGATACGCAGTATTTT. It is translated as CSARAKGVGTDTQYF.

V is TRBV18 and J is TRBJ2-6, with D perhaps TRBD2 (5 bases). The CDR3 is 17 amino acids. Germline V gene lookup returns CDR1 KGHSH and CDR2 LQKENI. The V gene lost 6 bases and the J gene lost 1 base, with 16 bases spanning the gap. The DNA of the CDR3 is TGTGCCAGCTCCCCGATCCCGGGAACATCTGGGGCCAACGTCCTGACTTTC. It encodes CASSPIPGTSGANVLTF.

The CDR3 DNA reads TGCAGTGCTAGCTTCAGTTGGGAGTATAATTCACCCCTCCACTTT. Translating it yields CSASFSWEYNSPLHF. This rearrangement joins TRBV20-1 to TRBJ1-6, with D unresolved. This CDR3 has 15 residues. Germline values: CDR1 DFQATT, CDR2 SNEGSKA (reference sequence). Trimming took 3 bases from V and 4 from J, leaving 13 bases between them.

This chain links TRBV7-8 with TRBJ1-3; D may be TRBD1 (6 bases). CDR3 size: 16 residues. CDR1 SGHVS and CDR2 FQNEAQ come from the germline V gene. V dropped 7 bases and J dropped 4 bases, with 20 bases sitting between them. The CDR3 nucleotides read TGTGCCAGCACCAGAGGGGGACTCCTTAACGGAAACACCATATATTTT. The encoded protein is CASTRGGLLNGNTIYF.

In its sample, this clonotype was seen a few times. The V call is TRBV29-1, the J call TRBJ1-1, with D perhaps matching TRBD1 (5 bases). Trimming stripped 7 bases from V and 3 bases from J, with 18 bases between. The CDR3 has 14 residues. The V gene's germline CDR1 is SQVTM and CDR2 ANQGSEA. For the CDR3, the DNA is TGCAGCGCGAGGTCCCACACAGGCGACACTGAAGCTTTCTTT. Translating gives CSARSHTGDTEAFF.

The chain links TRBV5-6 to TRBJ2-7; 11 nucleotides match TRBD2. V lost 0 bases to trimming and J lost 4 bases; unmatched junction nucleotides: 9. Germline loops: CDR1 SGHDT, CDR2 YYEEEE. The CDR3 has 17 residues. The CDR3 sequence: CASSLGTSGRWLYEQYF. CDR3 DNA: TGTGCCAGCAGCTTGGGAACTAGCGGGAGATGGTTGTACGAGCAGTACTTC.